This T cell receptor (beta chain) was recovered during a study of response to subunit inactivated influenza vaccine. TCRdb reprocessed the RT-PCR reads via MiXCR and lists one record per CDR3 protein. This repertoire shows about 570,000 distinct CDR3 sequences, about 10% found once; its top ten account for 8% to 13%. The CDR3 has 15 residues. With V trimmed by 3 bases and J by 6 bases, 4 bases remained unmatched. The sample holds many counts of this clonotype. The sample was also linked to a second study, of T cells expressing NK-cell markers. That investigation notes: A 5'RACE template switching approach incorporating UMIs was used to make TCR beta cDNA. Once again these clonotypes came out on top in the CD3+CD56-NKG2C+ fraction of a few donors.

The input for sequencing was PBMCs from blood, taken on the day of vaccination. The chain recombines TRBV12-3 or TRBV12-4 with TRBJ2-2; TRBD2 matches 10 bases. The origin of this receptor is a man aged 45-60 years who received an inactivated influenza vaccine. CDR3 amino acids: CASSLLAGAAGELFF. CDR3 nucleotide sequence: TGTGCCAGCAGTTTGCTAGCGGGAGCGGCCGGGGAGCTGTTTTTT.